The clone carrying this T cell receptor beta chain has ten or more counts. No antigen is known for it. The J segment lost 3 bases and the V segment lost 5 bases, leaving 9 bases of the junction unmatched. CDR3 length: 15 amino acids. In germline, CDR1 is LNHDA, CDR2 SQIVND (reference sequence). Based on clinical symptoms, serum thyroxine and TRAb, thyroid ultrasound and orbital computed tomography, diagnoses were reached. The data were obtained in a study of T cells in Graves' hyperthyroidism and ophthalmopathy. Study conclusions and caveats: Blood also contained most expanded thyroid clonotypes above 0.001.

RNA transcripts were the template for amplifying TCR beta CDR3 regions. TCR CDR3 regions were first amplified by RT-PCR with HTBI primers. TCRdb re-derived calls from the multiplex PCR reads in MiXCR, one entry per CDR3 protein. The sample holds fewer than 200,000 distinct CDR3 sequences; about a sixth are singletons and the top ten take roughly 30%. This TCR was sampled from a woman aged 45-60 years with Graves' hyperthyroidism. The genes are TRBV19 and TRBJ2-7; 8 bases are a match to TRBD1. The sample comprised blood. The CDR3 here is CASSWGQAPIYEQYF. As DNA, the CDR3 is TGTGCCAGTAGTTGGGGACAGGCCCCAATCTACGAGCAGTACTTC.